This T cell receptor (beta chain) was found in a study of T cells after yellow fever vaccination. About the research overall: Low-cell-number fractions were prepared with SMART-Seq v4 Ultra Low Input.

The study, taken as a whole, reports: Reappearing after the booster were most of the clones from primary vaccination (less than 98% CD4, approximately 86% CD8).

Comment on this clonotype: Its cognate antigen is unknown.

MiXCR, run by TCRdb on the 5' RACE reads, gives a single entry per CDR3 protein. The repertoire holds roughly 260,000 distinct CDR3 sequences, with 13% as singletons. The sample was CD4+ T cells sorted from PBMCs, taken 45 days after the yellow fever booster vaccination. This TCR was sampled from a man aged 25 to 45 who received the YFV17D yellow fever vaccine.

The CDR3 protein is CSARDSLAGAKDTQYF. The CDR3 DNA is TGCAGTGCTAGAGATAGCCTAGCGGGAGCGAAAGATACGCAGTATTTT. The rearrangement uses TRBV20-1 and TRBJ2-3; 10 bases map to TRBD2. Losses at the gene ends were 0 bases for V and 5 bases for J; bases not matched to a gene: 8. The CDR3 is made up of 16 amino acids. CDR1 and CDR2 (germline): DFQATT, SNEGSKA (reference sequence).